This T cell receptor beta chain derives from a study of cytomegalovirus exposure and HLA in healthy donors. Primers for the PCR totalled 60 Vbeta and 13 Jbeta. Sequencing used immunoSEQ multiplex PCR; TCRdb keeps in-frame clones, though not all of them. The data contain fewer than 150,000 clones, approximately 77% of them seen just once; the ten biggest clones take up 4.9%. The V end lost 3 bases, the J end lost 3 bases, and 5 bases lay between the germline ends. The CDR3 runs 13 residues. Germline CDR1 and CDR2: KGHSH and LQKENI. The gene calls are TRBV18 and TRBJ2-2, with D uncertain. This receptor was identified in a woman between 45 and 65 years old in good health and CMV-seronegative. Input material: PBMCs. DNA for the CDR3: TGTGCCAGCTCACCGGCGGACACCGGGGAGCTGTTTTTT. Protein sequence: CASSPADTGELFF.